This TCR beta chain is drawn from a study of T cell repertoires in cytomegalovirus infection. Study as a whole: Carrying CMV and the relevant HLA type showed in public TCR beta signatures.

CDR3 length: 16 residues. Germline V gene sequence: CDR1 SGHTA, CDR2 FQGNSA. Trimming removed 5 bases from V and 2 bases from J; junction bases left unmatched: 9. This clonotype has a count of ten or more. The antigen is undetermined. A single record per CDR3 protein comes from TCRdb applying MiXCR to the reads. The sample gives about 260,000 distinct CDR3 sequences, roughly 15% of which show up once; around 8.1% is in the top ten. Findings and limits, study-wide: The response measured ex vivo was dominated by TCR beta clonotypes (HLA-C-restricted and CMV-specific). Summed frequency of public TCR beta families distinguished CMV carriers with the relevant HLA.

The material sequenced was PBMCs. The J gene is TRBJ1-5, the V gene TRBV7-2; TRBD1 aligns across 7 bases. The clonotype comes from a human donor in good health (CMV status not recorded). Some clones in this sample may be carry-over from other donors' samples. CDR3 region: CASSPEGAWGNQPQHF. The DNA of the CDR3 is TGTGCCAGCAGCCCCGAGGGGGCTTGGGGCAATCAGCCCCAGCATTTT.